This TCR beta chain derives from a study of blood T cell repertoires in COVID-19. Overall study: COVID-19 samples from acute and convalescent phases originated in the United States, Italy and Spain.

The CDR3 is 14 amino acids. CDR1 is SGHDN, CDR2 FVKESK, per germline. The V segment lost 6 bases and the J segment 2 bases; nucleotides outside the gene matches: 6. Seattle patients were enrolled during active infection and followed longitudinally. Original analysis: Counts of nucleated cells, estimated from reference gene primer amplification, were obtained. Profiling relied on immunoSEQ multiplex PCR, and the TCRdb table lists in-frame clones only, not all of them. V and J calls and clone size come straight from that table; D and trimming were deduced from the DNA. The sample carries 180,000 or so clones, approximately 81% recorded once.

The V gene is TRBV14, the J gene TRBJ1-1; TRBD1 aligns across 7 bases. The source is a person between 65 and 79 years old with COVID-19, enrolled during active disease. Sequenced input: peripheral blood. As DNA, the CDR3 is TGTGCCAGCAGACCGCGACAGGGAAACACTGAAGCTTTCTTT. Protein product: CASRPRQGNTEAFF.